Each of the 26 T cell receptor beta chains below was sequenced from the same sample in a study of Ad26.COV2.S vaccination and SARS-CoV-2 variants. Treatment meaning: around 19 received Ad26.COV2.S at low or high dose, single or two shots; about 5 received placebo; per-sample allocation not given. Specimens were obtained on day 63 following the first vaccine or placebo injection. Only in-frame clones appear in the TCRdb table, and some are missing; sequencing was by immunoSEQ multiplex PCR. The sample carries some 290,000 clones, approximately 86% recorded once. The input for sequencing was peripheral blood, taken in a trial of Ad26.COV2.S vaccine versus placebo. The receptors derive from a person between 18 and 60 years old who received the Ad26.COV2.S COVID-19 vaccine or a placebo.

This clone is a singleton in its sample. Here the CDR3 DNA reads TGTGCCAGCAGTTTGATAGGCACAGATACGCAGTATTTT. This translates into CASSLIGTDTQYF. The V gene is TRBV12-3 or TRBV12-4, the J gene TRBJ2-3; D is uncertain. Trimming took off 3 bases at V and 1 base at J, with 5 bases between the two ends. The CDR3 runs to 13 residues.

The chain joins TRBV27 to TRBJ2-5; D ambiguous. Per the germline V gene, CDR1 is MNHEY and CDR2 is SMNVEV (reference sequence). The CDR3 consists of 14 residues. The germline V and J ends were trimmed by 2 bases and 5 bases, with 12 bases remaining between them. CDR3 DNA: TGTGCCAGCAGTTTAGGGCGGTATAGGGAGACCCAGTACTTC. Its protein product is CASSLGRYRETQYF.

This clone was found once. The CDR3 loop reads CASSHASGGVNEQFF. The CDR3 DNA is TGCGCCAGCAGCCATGCAAGCGGGGGGGTAAATGAGCAGTTCTTC. The V gene is TRBV4-1, the J gene TRBJ2-1; 10 bases align to TRBD2. V lost 3 bases to trimming and J lost 7 bases; unmatched junction nucleotides: 6. The length of the CDR3 is 15 residues. The germline gives CDR1 MGHRA, CDR2 YSYEKL.

This rearrangement joins TRBV2 to TRBJ1-4; TRBD1 matches 8 bases. Germline lookup yields CDR1 SNHLY and CDR2 FYNNEI. The CDR3 length is 17 residues. The ends lost 1 base at V and 7 bases at J; junction bases unmatched: 11. The chain's CDR3 is CASSEGGRGREGEKLFF. CDR3 nucleotides: TGTGCCAGCAGTGAAGGGGGCAGGGGGCGCGAGGGTGAAAAACTGTTTTTT.

V is TRBV28 and J is TRBJ1-5; 10 bases line up with TRBD1. Germline CDR1 and CDR2: MDHEN and SYDVKM. The J segment lost 3 bases and the V segment lost 5 bases, leaving 4 bases of the junction unmatched. This CDR3 spans 15 amino acids. This CDR3 reads CASSPTGGNNQPQHF. For the CDR3, the DNA is TGTGCCAGCAGTCCGACAGGGGGCAACAATCAGCCCCAGCATTTT. The full variable domain, its missing parts supplied by reference TRBV28 and TRBJ1-5, is DVKVTQSSRYLVKRTGEKVFLECVQDMDHENMFWYRQDPGLGLRLIYFSYDVKMKEKGDIPEGYSVSREKKERFSLILESASTNQTSMYLCASSPTGGNNQPQHFGDGTRLSIL.

The rearrangement links TRBV19 to TRBJ2-3; 7 bases match TRBD1. The CDR3 has 15 amino acids. The junction had 10 bases not matched to a gene; V was cut back by 8 bases and J by 2 bases. From germline, CDR1 is LNHDA and CDR2 SQIVND (reference sequence). CDR3 sequence: CASSKQGSITDTQYF. The CDR3 DNA follows: TGTGCCAGTTCCAAACAGGGGAGTATCACAGATACGCAGTATTTT.

J is TRBJ2-1 and V is TRBV5-1; weak D call: TRBD1 (6 bases). CDR1 SGHRS and CDR2 YFSETQ come from the germline V gene. Trimming stripped 0 bases from V and 4 bases from J, with 17 bases between. There are 17 residues in the CDR3. CDR3 amino acids: CASSLAPAGARYNEQFF. In DNA, the CDR3 is TGCGCCAGCAGCTTGGCCCCGGCAGGGGCCAGATACAATGAGCAGTTCTTC. The entire variable domain, with the rest obtained from reference TRBV5-1 and TRBJ2-1, is as follows: KAGVTQTPRYLIKTRGQQVTLSCSPISGHRSVSWYQQTPGQGLQFLFEYFSETQRNKGNFPGRFSGRQFSNSRSEMNVSTLELGDSALYLCASSLAPAGARYNEQFFGPGTRLTVL.

The chain combines TRBV28 with TRBJ1-2, with D tentatively TRBD1 (5 bases). The germline V and J ends were trimmed by 7 bases and 4 bases, with 16 bases remaining between them. CDR3 size: 14 residues. Germline lookup yields CDR1 MDHEN and CDR2 SYDVKM. The CDR3 nucleotides are TGTGCCAGCATTCTTCGAGGGGTAGCCTATGGCTACACCTTC. The encoded protein is CASILRGVAYGYTF.

The chain is built from TRBV3-1 (or the pseudogene TRBV3-2) and TRBJ2-5, with D maybe TRBD2 (7 bases). Germline values: CDR1 LGHDT, CDR2 YNNKEL (reference sequence). V lost 4 bases to trimming and J lost 7 bases, with 22 bases between them. This CDR3 is built from 16 residues. The DNA of the CDR3 is TGTGCCAGCAGCCGGTCGGGGGGCGCCGGTGGGTTGACCCAGTACTTC. It yields the protein CASSRSGGAGGLTQYF.

CDR3 coding DNA: TGCGCCAGCAGCCCGGGACTAGCGGCGAACTACGAGCAGTACTTC. Translation: CASSPGLAANYEQYF. This chain joins TRBV5-1 and TRBJ2-7; 11 bases line up with TRBD2. CDR1 SGHRS and CDR2 YFSETQ come from the germline V gene. The CDR3 is 15 residues long. The V and J ends lost 4 bases and 3 bases, in that order; junction bases with no gene match: 6.

This clone appeared once. The chain carries TRBV11-2 and TRBJ1-4; D may be TRBD1 (6 bases). CDR1 and CDR2 (germline): SGHAT, FQNNGV. V was cut by 1 base and J by 4 bases, with 10 bases left in between. The CDR3 spans 15 residues. In DNA, the CDR3 is TGTGCCAGCAGCTTAGGTGGGGGCCTTAATGAAAAACTGTTTTTT. Its protein is CASSLGGGLNEKLFF.

J is TRBJ1-4 and V is TRBV19; no clear D. Per the germline V gene, CDR1 is LNHDA and CDR2 is SQIVND (reference sequence). The germline V and J ends were trimmed by 5 bases and 8 bases, with 15 bases remaining between them. This CDR3 region has 14 residues. The CDR3 DNA reads TGTGCCAGTAGTGATGGTTCCTCGAGAGAAAAACTGTTTTTT. Its protein product is CASSDGSSREKLFF.

The chain uses TRBV27 and TRBJ1-5; a possible D gene is TRBD1 (5 bases). Germline CDR1 and CDR2: MNHEY and SMNVEV (reference sequence). The CDR3 covers 13 residues. The V and J ends lost 8 bases and 2 bases respectively, with 10 bases between them. The CDR3 spells CASSGVRNQPQHF. The CDR3, as DNA: TGTGCCAGCTCGGGGGTACGCAATCAGCCCCAGCATTTT.

The V gene is TRBV10-3, the J gene TRBJ2-2; D tentatively reads TRBD1 or TRBD2 (7 bases each). This CDR3 comprises 13 residues. V lost 6 bases and J lost 7, with 12 bases in between. Germline V gene data show CDR1 as ENHRY and CDR2 as SYGVKD. CDR3 in amino acids: CAISRGGDGELFF. The CDR3 nucleotides are TGTGCCATCAGCAGGGGGGGAGACGGGGAGCTGTTTTTT.

The J gene is TRBJ1-5, the V gene TRBV19; 7 bases map to TRBD1. The CDR3 length is 14 residues. The ends lost 6 bases at V and 5 bases at J; junction bases unmatched: 7. Germline loops: CDR1 LNHDA, CDR2 SQIVND (reference sequence). The CDR3 loop is CASRPQGSDQPQHF. The CDR3 DNA reads as TGTGCCAGTAGGCCACAGGGGTCGGATCAGCCCCAGCATTTT.

This sequence joins TRBV28 and TRBJ1-1, with TRBD1 matching 7 bases. Germline-derived CDR1 and CDR2 are MDHEN and SYDVKM. V lost 5 bases, J lost 5 bases, and 5 bases stayed unmatched. This CDR3 comprises 13 residues. The chain's CDR3 is CASSPGQLTEAFF. As DNA, the CDR3 is TGTGCCAGCAGTCCGGGACAGCTGACTGAAGCTTTCTTT.

The CDR3 nucleotides are TGTGCCAGCAGCCGACAGAGTTATGGAAACACCATATATTTT. Residues: CASSRQSYGNTIYF. The V and J genes are TRBV3-1 (or the pseudogene TRBV3-2) and TRBJ1-3; possibly TRBD1 for D (5 bases). Germline values: CDR1 LGHDT, CDR2 YNNKEL (reference sequence). V shed 4 bases and J shed 3 bases, with 10 bases lying between them. The CDR3 sequence is 14 residues long.

The genes are TRBV15 and TRBJ2-1; 14 nucleotides match TRBD2. Germline V lookup: CDR1 LNHNV, CDR2 YYDKDF (reference sequence). The CDR3 has 15 residues. With V trimmed by 5 bases and J by 9 bases, 6 bases remained unmatched. The CDR3 DNA sequence: TGTGCCACCAGCGAGACTAGCGGGGGGGCGGGTGAGCAGTTCTTC. Translation gives CATSETSGGAGEQFF.

This chain links TRBV13 with TRBJ1-6; tentative D call: TRBD1 (5 bases). The CDR3 runs 13 residues. Deletions cut 5 bases from V and 7 bases from J, with 9 bases between. Germline CDR1 PRHDT, CDR2 FYEKMQ (reference sequence). The CDR3 DNA follows: TGTGCCAGCAGCGAGACAGCCAATTCACCCCTCCACTTT. Translation gives CASSETANSPLHF.

This chain connects TRBV5-6 to TRBJ2-3; weak D call: TRBD1 (6 bases). Germline loops: CDR1 SGHDT, CDR2 YYEEEE. V lost 10 bases to trimming and J lost 1 base, with 22 bases between them. The CDR3 consists of 16 residues. CDR3 region: CAWGRMVRQGTDTQYF. CDR3 coding DNA: TGTGCCTGGGGGCGTATGGTAAGACAGGGCACAGATACGCAGTATTTT.

The J gene is TRBJ2-6, the V gene TRBV19; D unclear. Germline-derived CDR1 and CDR2 are LNHDA and SQIVND (reference sequence). V gave up 3 bases and J gave up 0 bases, with 12 bases separating them. The CDR3 covers 17 residues. CDR3: CASSMAAPSSGANVLTF. The CDR3 DNA follows: TGTGCCAGTAGTATGGCAGCCCCTAGCTCTGGGGCCAACGTCCTGACTTTC.

This CDR3 is CASKVTETQYF. The CDR3 DNA follows: TGTGCCAGCAAGGTCACGGAGACCCAGTACTTC. The rearrangement uses TRBV25-1 and TRBJ2-5; D unresolved. The germline CDR1 and CDR2 sequences are MGHDK and SYGVNS. There are 11 residues in the CDR3. V gave up 7 bases and J gave up 5 bases, with 8 bases separating them. Variable domain in full (rest from reference TRBV25-1 and TRBJ2-5): EADIYQTPRYLVIGTGKKITLECSQTMGHDKMYWYQQDPGMELHLIHYSYGVNSTEKGDLSSESTVSRIRTEHFPLTLESARPSHTSQYLCASKVTETQYFGPGTRLLVL.

The J gene is TRBJ2-2, the V gene TRBV7-3; D is perhaps TRBD2 (6 bases). Trimming pared 2 bases from V and 4 bases from J, leaving 11 bases between. This CDR3 is built from 15 residues. Germline lookup yields CDR1 SGHTA and CDR2 FQGTGA. The CDR3 is CASSLWRGATGELFF. DNA of the CDR3: TGTGCCAGCAGCTTATGGCGGGGTGCCACCGGGGAGCTGTTTTTT.

In this sample, this clone turned up a few times. The rearrangement links TRBV7-3 to TRBJ2-2, with unresolved D. This CDR3 has 13 amino acids. Trimming took 1 base from V and 6 from J, leaving 6 bases between them. Germline-derived CDR1 and CDR2 are SGHTA and FQGTGA. This chain's CDR3 is CASSLIVAGELFF. CDR3 DNA: TGTGCCAGCAGCTTAATCGTCGCCGGGGAGCTGTTTTTT. The full variable domain, with the rest looked up from reference TRBV7-3 and TRBJ2-2, is GAGVSQTPSNKVTEKGKYVELRCDPISGHTALYWYRQSLGQGPEFLIYFQGTGAADDSGLPNDRFFAVRPEGSVSTLKIQRTERGDSAVYLCASSLIVAGELFFGEGSRLTVL.

V gene TRBV5-1 combines with J gene TRBJ2-4, with 8 bases lining up with TRBD1. Losses at the gene ends were 4 bases for V and 8 bases for J; bases not matched to a gene: 5. Germline V gene lookup returns CDR1 SGHRS and CDR2 YFSETQ. The CDR3 loop spans 13 amino acids. The CDR3 region is CASSNRGEDIQYF. The CDR3 DNA is TGCGCCAGCAGCAACAGGGGGGAAGACATTCAGTACTTC. Looking up the rest from reference TRBV5-1 and TRBJ2-4 gives the full variable domain: KAGVTQTPRYLIKTRGQQVTLSCSPISGHRSVSWYQQTPGQGLQFLFEYFSETQRNKGNFPGRFSGRQFSNSRSEMNVSTLELGDSALYLCASSNRGEDIQYFGAGTRLSVL.

The chain combines TRBV5-1 with TRBJ2-1; D possibly corresponds to TRBD2 (5 bases). The ends were cut back, 3 bases at V and 6 bases at J, with 16 bases in the middle. The CDR3 spans 15 residues. CDR1 is SGHRS and CDR2 is YFSETQ in the germline V gene. CDR3 loop: CASSSYGVLTNEQFF. In DNA form, the CDR3 reads TGCGCCAGCAGCTCGTACGGGGTGCTAACCAATGAGCAGTTCTTC. Full variable domain (rest looked up from reference TRBV5-1 and TRBJ2-1): KAGVTQTPRYLIKTRGQQVTLSCSPISGHRSVSWYQQTPGQGLQFLFEYFSETQRNKGNFPGRFSGRQFSNSRSEMNVSTLELGDSALYLCASSSYGVLTNEQFFGPGTRLTVL.